The 5 T cell receptor beta chains below come from one sample, sequenced in a study of shared clonotypes between healthy human individuals. TCRdb's copy holds only in-frame clones and misses some; the assay was immunoSEQ multiplex PCR. The sample records under 2,500,000 clones, about 94% being singletons. The sequenced sample consisted of naive CD4+ T cells sorted from blood. The subset here: CD45RA+ positively selected. The receptors come from a young man in good health.

The chain carries TRBV5-1 and TRBJ2-2, with TRBD2 matching 9 bases. Trimming at V came to 2 bases and at J to 4 bases, leaving 6 bases not matched to a gene. Germline V gene data show CDR1 as SGHRS and CDR2 as YFSETQ. This CDR3 region has 16 residues. CDR3 nucleotide sequence: TGCGCCAGCAGCTTTACCGGGACTAGCCCCACCGGGGAGCTGTTTTTT. It codes for CASSFTGTSPTGELFF. The whole variable domain, remainder taken from reference TRBV5-1 and TRBJ2-2, is KAGVTQTPRYLIKTRGQQVTLSCSPISGHRSVSWYQQTPGQGLQFLFEYFSETQRNKGNFPGRFSGRQFSNSRSEMNVSTLELGDSALYLCASSFTGTSPTGELFFGEGSRLTVL.

The chain employs TRBV18 and TRBJ2-7; TRBD1 matches 8 bases. The CDR3 length is 14 residues. Looked up from germline, CDR1 is KGHSH and CDR2 is LQKENI. V lost 3 bases, J lost 3 bases, and 4 bases stayed unmatched. In DNA, the CDR3 is TGTGCCAGCTCACCGTCAGGGGGCATCTACGAGCAGTACTTC. Protein sequence: CASSPSGGIYEQYF.

For this clone: The identical CDR3 is also encoded by other nucleotide sequences in the sample. The rearrangement links TRBV7-9 to TRBJ1-2; TRBD1 is a possible D gene (5 bases). Trimming removed 4 bases at V and 8 bases at J, with 11 bases between. The CDR3 has 12 residues. Germline V lookup: CDR1 SEHNR, CDR2 FQNEAQ (reference sequence). CDR3 protein: CASSSGTGGYTF. DNA of the CDR3: TGTGCCAGCAGCTCCGGGACGGGCGGCTACACCTTC.

The rearrangement uses TRBV7-9 and TRBJ2-2, with a possible D match to TRBD1 (5 bases). Germline CDR1 is SEHNR and CDR2 is FQNEAQ (reference sequence). The CDR3 has 15 amino acids. V gave up 5 bases and J gave up 6 bases, with 16 bases separating them. This chain's CDR3 is CASSQGIQGPGELFF. The CDR3 DNA follows: TGTGCCAGCAGCCAAGGGATCCAGGGTCCCGGGGAGCTGTTTTTT.

The chain joins TRBV27 to TRBJ2-2, with D unresolved. The germline CDR1 and CDR2 sequences are MNHEY and SMNVEV (reference sequence). CDR3 length equals 15 residues. The germline V and J ends were trimmed by 4 bases and 0 bases, with 9 bases remaining between them. The CDR3 loop is CASSSTRANTGELFF. DNA of the CDR3: TGTGCCAGCAGTTCCACCAGAGCGAACACCGGGGAGCTGTTTTTT.